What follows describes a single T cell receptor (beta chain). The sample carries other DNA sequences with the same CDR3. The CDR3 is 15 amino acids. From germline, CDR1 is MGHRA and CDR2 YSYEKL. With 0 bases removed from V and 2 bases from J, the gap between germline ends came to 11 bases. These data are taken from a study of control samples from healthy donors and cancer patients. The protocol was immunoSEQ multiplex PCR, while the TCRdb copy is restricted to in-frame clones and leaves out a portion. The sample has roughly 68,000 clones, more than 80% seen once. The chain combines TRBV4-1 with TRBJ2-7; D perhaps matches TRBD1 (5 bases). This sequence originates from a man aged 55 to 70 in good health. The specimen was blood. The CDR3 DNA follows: TGCGCCAGCAGCCAAGAGGGGCAGGGAACCTACGAGCAGTACTTC. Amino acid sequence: CASSQEGQGTYEQYF.